The present T cell receptor (beta chain) was sequenced within a study of T-cell reconstitution after alpha-beta-depleted transplantation in children. Overall study results and limits: In some patients, recipient T cells and intrathymic progenitors surviving conditioning explained high day-60 diversity. Diversity and T-cell counts at one year after transplant derived mostly from new T cells.

Researchers prepared the TCRbeta library using unique molecular identifiers, the study reports. TCRdb redid the calling of the PCR reads with MiXCR, one entry per CDR3 protein. The table shows approximately 190,000 distinct CDR3 sequences, with 7% to 9% occurring only once. Regarding this clonotype: Its antigen is currently unknown.

The CDR3 covers 16 residues. V lost 6 bases, J lost 0 bases, and 7 bases stayed unmatched. The V gene is TRBV12-3 or TRBV12-4, the J gene TRBJ2-4; TRBD1 matches at 8 bases. The source of this sequence is a male patient under 10 years old who had a stem cell transplant for acute myeloid leukemia, so the T cells may come from the graft donor. The sequenced sample was PBMCs, mostly from graft donor cells, obtained 360 days after TCRalphabeta/CD19-depleted stem cell transplant. This CDR3 reads CASSLGTGLAKNIQYF. As DNA, the CDR3 is TGTGCCAGCAGCCTCGGGACAGGACTAGCCAAAAACATTCAGTACTTC.